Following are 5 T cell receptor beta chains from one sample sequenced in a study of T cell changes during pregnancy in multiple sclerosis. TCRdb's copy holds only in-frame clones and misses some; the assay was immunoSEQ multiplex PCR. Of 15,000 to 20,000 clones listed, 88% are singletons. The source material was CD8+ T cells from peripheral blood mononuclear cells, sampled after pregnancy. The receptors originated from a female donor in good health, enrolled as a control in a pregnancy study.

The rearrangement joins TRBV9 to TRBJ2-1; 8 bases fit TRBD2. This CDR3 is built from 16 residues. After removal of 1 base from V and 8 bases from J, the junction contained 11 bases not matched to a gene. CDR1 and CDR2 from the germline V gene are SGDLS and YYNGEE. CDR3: CASSVRTGGPGDEQFF. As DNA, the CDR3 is TGTGCCAGCAGCGTAAGGACGGGAGGGCCTGGGGATGAGCAGTTCTTC.

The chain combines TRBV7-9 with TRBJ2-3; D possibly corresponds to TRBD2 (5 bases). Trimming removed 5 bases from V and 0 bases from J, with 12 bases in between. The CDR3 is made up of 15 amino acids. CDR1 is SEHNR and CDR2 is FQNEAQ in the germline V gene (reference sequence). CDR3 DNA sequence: TGTGCCAGCAGCCGCGAGGGCTCTAGCACAGATACGCAGTATTTT. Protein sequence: CASSREGSSTDTQYF.

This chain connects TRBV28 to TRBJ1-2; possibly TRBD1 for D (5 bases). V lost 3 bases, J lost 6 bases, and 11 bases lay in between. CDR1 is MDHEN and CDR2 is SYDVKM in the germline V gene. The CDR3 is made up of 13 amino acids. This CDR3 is CASSFRGTDGYTF. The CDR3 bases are TGTGCCAGCAGTTTTAGGGGAACGGATGGCTACACCTTC.

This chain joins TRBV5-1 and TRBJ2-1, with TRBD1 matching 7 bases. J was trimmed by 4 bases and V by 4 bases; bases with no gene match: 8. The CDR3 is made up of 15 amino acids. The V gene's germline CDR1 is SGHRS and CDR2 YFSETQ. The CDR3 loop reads CASSPQGNRYNEQFF. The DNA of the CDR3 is TGCGCCAGCAGCCCACAGGGGAATAGGTACAATGAGCAGTTCTTC.

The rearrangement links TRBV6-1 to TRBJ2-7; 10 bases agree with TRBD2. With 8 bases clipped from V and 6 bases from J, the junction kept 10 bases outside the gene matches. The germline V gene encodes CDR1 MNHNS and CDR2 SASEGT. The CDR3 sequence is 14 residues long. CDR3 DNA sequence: TGTGCCAGCGTAGGACTAGCGGAAAAAATCGAGCAGTACTTC. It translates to CASVGLAEKIEQYF.